The present TCR beta chain was sequenced within a study of blood T cell repertoires in COVID-19. The overall study: COVID-19 samples from acute and convalescent phases originated in the United States, Italy and Spain. Sources were T cells, B-cell-depleted T cells, or PBMCs; the material itself was cDNA or gDNA.

In the original workflow: How many nucleated cells were present was estimated from reference gene primer amplification. Some clones are missing from TCRdb's copy, which holds only in-frame ones; the method was immunoSEQ multiplex PCR. V, J and clone size are those of that table, while D and trimming were read from the DNA. The table lists around 94,000 clones, around 90% of them singletons. The CDR3 loop spans 18 amino acids. The V and J ends lost 1 base and 0 bases respectively, with 16 bases between them. CDR1 is SEHNR and CDR2 is FQNEAQ in the germline V gene (reference sequence). The gene calls are TRBV7-9 and TRBJ2-1; D unclear. Source material: peripheral blood. The sequence was collected from a man in his fifties or sixties with active COVID-19. In DNA, the CDR3 is TGTGCCAGCAGCTTAGGATCTGGTACAAAATCCTCCTACAATGAGCAGTTCTTC. Amino acid sequence: CASSLGSGTKSSYNEQFF. The full variable domain, rest sourced from reference TRBV7-9 and TRBJ2-1, is DTGVSQNPRHKITKRGQNVTFRCDPISEHNRLYWYRQTLGQGPEFLTYFQNEAQLEKSRLLSDRFSAERPKGSFSTLEIQRTEQGDSAMYLCASSLGSGTKSSYNEQFFGPGTRLTVL.